A single sample is the source of the 6 T cell receptor beta chains below, sequenced in a study of cytomegalovirus exposure and HLA in healthy donors. Primers included in the PCR were 60 Vbeta and 13 Jbeta primers. The repertoire was sequenced with immunoSEQ multiplex PCR; TCRdb's copy has only in-frame clones and lacks some. Of around 170,000 clones listed, 65% to 85% were seen once; the top ten hold less than 4.5%. The sample was PBMCs. These receptor sequences come from a middle-aged man in good health and CMV-seronegative.

The chain uses TRBV4-3 and TRBJ1-5, with 8 nucleotides matching TRBD1. The ends lost 4 bases at V and 7 bases at J; junction bases unmatched: 9. The germline V gene encodes CDR1 LGHNA and CDR2 YSLEER. This CDR3 comprises 15 residues. DNA for the CDR3: TGCGCCAGCAGCCGAACCAGGGGGCCAGGCCAGCCCCAGCATTTT. Translating gives CASSRTRGPGQPQHF.

The chain joins TRBV6-4 to TRBJ2-1; TRBD1 aligns across 8 bases. Germline-derived CDR1 and CDR2 are MRHNA and SNTAGT. The CDR3 spans 14 residues. Unmatched junction bases numbered 6, after V lost 1 base and J lost 10 bases. CDR3 in DNA: TGTGCCAGCAGTGACTGGCAGGGGGCCGGCGAGCAGTTCTTC. It codes for CASSDWQGAGEQFF.

This rearrangement joins TRBV27 to TRBJ2-7; D is ambiguous. Germline-derived CDR1 and CDR2 are MNHEY and SMNVEV (reference sequence). The CDR3 loop spans 17 amino acids. Trimming shortened V by 6 bases and J by 3 bases, and 24 bases separated the two germline ends. DNA of the CDR3: TGTGCCAGCAGCCGACTTCTACCCCAACTGTTCAACTACGAGCAGTACTTC. It specifies CASSRLLPQLFNYEQYF.

V gene TRBV4-1 combines with J gene TRBJ1-2, with TRBD1 identical over 7 bases. The V segment lost 7 bases and the J segment 4 bases; nucleotides outside the gene matches: 12. Germline V lookup: CDR1 MGHRA, CDR2 YSYEKL. This CDR3 spans 15 amino acids. The DNA of the CDR3 is TGCGCCAGCACCAAAGGGTCGGCAGGGGGCTATGGCTACACCTTC. This encodes CASTKGSAGGYGYTF.

Details on this clone: Within the sample, other DNA sequences also encode this same CDR3. The chain couples TRBV6-5 to TRBJ1-2, with 7 nucleotides matching TRBD1. CDR1 and CDR2 from the germline V gene are MNHEY and SVGAGI. The V and J ends lost 6 bases and 7 bases, in that order; junction bases with no gene match: 5. The CDR3 extends over 12 amino acids. CDR3 in amino acids: CASSYRGGGYTF. CDR3 nucleotides: TGTGCCAGCAGCTACAGGGGTGGTGGCTACACCTTC.

The chain recombines TRBV12-5 with TRBJ1-5; the match to TRBD1 covers 8 bases. CDR1 LGHNT and CDR2 FRNRAP come from the germline V gene. Trimming at V came to 7 bases and at J to 3 bases, leaving 14 bases not matched to a gene. The CDR3 is 17 amino acids. DNA for the CDR3: TGTGCTAGTGCCCCCCGCGGACAGGGAGCGGCCAATCAGCCCCAGCATTTT. It specifies CASAPRGQGAANQPQHF.